Presented here are 2 T cell receptor beta chains from one specimen sequenced in a study of CD8+CD57+ T cells in acquired aplastic anemia. The authors sequenced patients whose flow cytometry had shown CD8+CD57+ cell expansion. The study profiled TCR beta VDJ and CDR3 using genomic DNA as template. TCRdb itself ran the reads through MiXCR, one entry per CDR3 protein. The sample lists some 180,000 distinct CDR3 sequences; roughly 65% were seen once. The specimen was sorted CD4+, CD8+, or CD8+CD57+ T cells (not recorded which) from PBMCs. These receptors were collected from a human donor with aplastic anemia.

This clonotype was counted ten times or more. V is TRBV29-1 and J is TRBJ2-7, with D tentatively TRBD2 (5 bases). Germline CDR1 SQVTM, CDR2 ANQGSEA. The germline V and J ends were trimmed by 1 base and 3 bases, with 13 bases remaining between them. This CDR3 spans 14 amino acids. This chain's CDR3 is CSVEVGSGNYEQYF. The CDR3 DNA is TGCAGCGTTGAAGTAGGGTCGGGGAACTACGAGCAGTACTTC.

This clonotype has only a few counts. V is TRBV15 and J is TRBJ1-2; D is unclear. Trimming removed 0 bases at V and 3 bases at J, with 5 bases between. This CDR3 is 13 amino acids long. Germline V gene sequence: CDR1 LNHNV, CDR2 YYDKDF (reference sequence). The CDR3 DNA reads as TGTGCCACCAGCAGAGACGTGGACTATGGCTACACCTTC. This sequence encodes CATSRDVDYGYTF.